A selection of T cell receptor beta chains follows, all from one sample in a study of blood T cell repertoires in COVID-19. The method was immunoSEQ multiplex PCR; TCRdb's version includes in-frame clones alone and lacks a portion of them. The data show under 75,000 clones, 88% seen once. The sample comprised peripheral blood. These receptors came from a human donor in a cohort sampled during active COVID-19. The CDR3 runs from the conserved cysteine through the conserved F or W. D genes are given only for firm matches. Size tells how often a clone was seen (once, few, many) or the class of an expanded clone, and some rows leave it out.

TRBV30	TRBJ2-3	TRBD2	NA	TGTGCCTGGTCGACTAGCGGGTCTGGGGCGCAGTATTTT	CAWSTSGSGAQYF
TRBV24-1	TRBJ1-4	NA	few	TGTGCCACCAGTGAATCGGGGGGTCTTGATAATGAAAAACTGTTTTTT	CATSESGGLDNEKLFF
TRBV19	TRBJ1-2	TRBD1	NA	TGTGCCAGTAAACCGGGACAGGGGGACTATGGCTACACCTTC	CASKPGQGDYGYTF
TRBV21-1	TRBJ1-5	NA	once	TGTGCCAGCAGCATCCCTGGACAGAGGCAGCCCCAGCATTTT	CASSIPGQRQPQHF
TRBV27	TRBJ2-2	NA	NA	TGTGCCAGCAGACCAAGGGAGGGCAGGGGACACCCGGGCACCGGGGAGCTGTTTTTT	CASRPREGRGHPGTGELFF
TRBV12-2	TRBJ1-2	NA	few	TGTGCAAGTCGCCCCTTCAGGGTGTATGGCTACACCTTC	CASRPFRVYGYTF
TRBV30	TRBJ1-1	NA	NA	TGTGCCTGGGGTGACAGGTTAGACACTGAAGCTTTCTTT	CAWGDRLDTEAFF
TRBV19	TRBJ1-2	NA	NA	TGTGCCAGTAGTTTGAACAGGAGAAAGGGTAGCTACACCTTC	CASSLNRRKGSYTF
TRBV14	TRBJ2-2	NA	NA	TGTGCCAGCAGTACACGAACAACCGGGGAGCTGTTTTTT	CASSTRTTGELFF
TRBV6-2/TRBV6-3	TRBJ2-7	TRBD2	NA	TGTGCCAGCAGTTACTCCTCGACAGCACTAGCGGGGCAAAGGGTCGAGCAGTACTTC	CASSYSSTALAGQRVEQYF
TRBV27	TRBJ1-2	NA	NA	TGTGCCAGCAGCTTAGGGTTACAGGCTAACTATGGCTACACCTTC	CASSLGLQANYGYTF
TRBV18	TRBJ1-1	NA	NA	TGTGCCAGCTCACCATCTCTCGGAAGGACATCCACTGAAGCTTTCTTT	CASSPSLGRTSTEAFF
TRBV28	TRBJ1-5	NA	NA	TGTGCCAGCACCTTCCTGAGCAATCAGCCCCAGCATTTT	CASTFLSNQPQHF
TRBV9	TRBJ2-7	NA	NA	TGTGCCAGCAGCGTAGCGCCGAGGTACGAGCAGTACTTC	CASSVAPRYEQYF
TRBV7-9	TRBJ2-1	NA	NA	TGTGCCAGCAGGGTCCTGGGAGGCGGCGAGCAGTTCTTC	CASRVLGGGEQFF
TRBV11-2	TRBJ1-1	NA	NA	TGTGCCAGCAGCTTAGATAGGAACACTGAAGCTTTCTTT	CASSLDRNTEAFF
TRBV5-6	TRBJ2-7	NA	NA	TGTGCCAGCAGCTTGTTCGCGATGACAGGTAGGGTCGAGCAGTACTTC	CASSLFAMTGRVEQYF
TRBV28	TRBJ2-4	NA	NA	TGTGCCAGCAGTTTGGGAGTCCAAAACATTCAGTACTTC	CASSLGVQNIQYF
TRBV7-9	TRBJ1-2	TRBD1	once	TGTGCCAGCAGCCGGGACAGGTACTATGGCTACACCTTC	CASSRDRYYGYTF
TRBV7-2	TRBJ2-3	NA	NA	TGTGCCAGCACCGCGGGACTGTCCACAGATACGCAGTATTTT	CASTAGLSTDTQYF
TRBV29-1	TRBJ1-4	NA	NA	TGCAGCGTTACCCTGGACTATTCTGAAAAACTGTTTTTT	CSVTLDYSEKLFF
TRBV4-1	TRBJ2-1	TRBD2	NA	TGCGCCAGCAGCCACAGACTAGCGGGTCTGACAAACGGGGACAATGAGCAGTTCTTC	CASSHRLAGLTNGDNEQFF
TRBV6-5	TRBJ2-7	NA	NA	TGTGCCAGCAGAACAAGGGGGAAGGTCGAGCAGTACTTC	CASRTRGKVEQYF
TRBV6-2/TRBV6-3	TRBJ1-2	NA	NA	TGTGCCAGCAGTCCGCCCCGGGGACTGGGGTATGGCTACACCTTC	CASSPPRGLGYGYTF
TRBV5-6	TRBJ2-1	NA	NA	TGTGCCAGCAGCTTGGGGGTGGGGAGCCAGAAACAGTTCTTC	CASSLGVGSQKQFF
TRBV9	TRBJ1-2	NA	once	TGTGCCAGCAGCGTAGACCACAGGTCCTATGGCTACACCTTC	CASSVDHRSYGYTF
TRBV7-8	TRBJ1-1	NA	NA	TGTGCCAGCAGCTCCCGGGGGGTCAAGAACACTGAAGCTTTCTTT	CASSSRGVKNTEAFF
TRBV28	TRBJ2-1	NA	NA	TGTGCCAGCATAAGCCCATACAATGAGCAGTTCTTC	CASISPYNEQFF
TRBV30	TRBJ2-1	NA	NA	TGTGCCTGGAGTGTACTCCTGAACCATGAGCAGTTCTTC	CAWSVLLNHEQFF
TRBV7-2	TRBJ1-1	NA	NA	TGTGCCAGCAGACGAACTCCTACAGCAAGCACTGAAGCTTTCTTT	CASRRTPTASTEAFF
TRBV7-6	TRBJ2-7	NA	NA	TGTGCCAGCAGCGAAGGACAGACTTACGAGCAGTACTTC	CASSEGQTYEQYF
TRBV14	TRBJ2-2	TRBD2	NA	TGTGCCGCCTCGACTAGCGGGATCGCCGGGGAGCTGTTTTTT	CAASTSGIAGELFF
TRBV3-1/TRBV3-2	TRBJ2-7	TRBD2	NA	TGTGCCAGCAGCCAACGGGGGGGATACGAGCAGTACTTC	CASSQRGGYEQYF
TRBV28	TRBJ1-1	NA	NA	TGTGCCAGCAAACCAACAGGGTTCGCCACTGAAGCTTTCTTT	CASKPTGFATEAFF
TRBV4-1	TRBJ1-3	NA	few	TGCGCCAGCAGCCACTCCGGGAAGACGAGGAGGTCTGGAAACACCATATATTTT	CASSHSGKTRRSGNTIYF
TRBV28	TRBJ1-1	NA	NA	TGTGCCAGCAGTTTAAAAGGGGGAGCTTTCTTT	CASSLKGGAFF
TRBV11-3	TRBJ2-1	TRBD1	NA	TGTGCCAGCAGCTTAGGGCTAGGCGGCAGGGGGCCTTACAATGAGCAGTTCTTC	CASSLGLGGRGPYNEQFF
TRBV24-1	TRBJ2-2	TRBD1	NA	TGTGCCACCAGTGATGCCCGACAGGGCGGCACCGGGGAGCTGTTTTTT	CATSDARQGGTGELFF
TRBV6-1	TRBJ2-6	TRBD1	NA	TGTGCCAGCAGTGTCGCCGGGACAGGGACTGGGGCCAACGTCCTGACTTTC	CASSVAGTGTGANVLTF
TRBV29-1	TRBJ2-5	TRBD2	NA	TGCAGCGTCTGGACTAGCGGGCCTCTGTACCAAGAGACCCAGTACTTC	CSVWTSGPLYQETQYF
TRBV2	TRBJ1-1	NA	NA	TGTGCCAGCAGGTCACGGTTCGAAGCTTTCTTT	CASRSRFEAFF
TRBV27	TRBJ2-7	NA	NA	TGTGCCAGCAGTCCGGAGCGACTTCCCAGAACCTACGAGCAGTACTTC	CASSPERLPRTYEQYF
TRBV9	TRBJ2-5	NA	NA	TGTGCCAGCAGCTCGGATACAGGACCCCAAGAGACCCAGTACTTC	CASSSDTGPQETQYF
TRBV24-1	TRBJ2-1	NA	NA	TGTGCCACCAGTGATTCTACCGGGACATCGCCCAATGAGCAGTTCTTC	CATSDSTGTSPNEQFF
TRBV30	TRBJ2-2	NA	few	TGTGCCTGGAGTGTGACTTGGACCGGGGAGCTGTTTTTT	CAWSVTWTGELFF
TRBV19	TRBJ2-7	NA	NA	TGTGCCAGTAGTCCCCGGGGAAACTCCTACGAGCAGTACTTC	CASSPRGNSYEQYF
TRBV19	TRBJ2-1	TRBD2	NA	TGTGCCAGTAGTCTCGGGACTAGGACGTCCAATGAGCAGTTCTTC	CASSLGTRTSNEQFF
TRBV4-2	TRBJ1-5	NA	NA	TGTGCCAGCAGCCCCTTAGGAGGGCAGAACAATCAGCCCCAGCATTTT	CASSPLGGQNNQPQHF
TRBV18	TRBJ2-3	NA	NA	TGTGCCAGCTCCCCTAGTGAAGATACGCAGTATTTT	CASSPSEDTQYF
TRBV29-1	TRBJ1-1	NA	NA	TGCAGCGTCTCGACACATTCTCAGGATAACACTGAAGCTTTCTTT	CSVSTHSQDNTEAFF
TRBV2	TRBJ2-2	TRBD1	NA	TGTGCCAGCAGGGACAGGTCGAACACCGGGGAGCTGTTTTTT	CASRDRSNTGELFF
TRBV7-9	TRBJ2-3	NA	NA	TGTGCCAGCAGCTCCCCGGGGGGCACAGATACGCAGTATTTT	CASSSPGGTDTQYF
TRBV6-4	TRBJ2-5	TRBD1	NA	TGTGCCAGCAGCAGGGGGCCTGGGGAGACCCAGTACTTC	CASSRGPGETQYF
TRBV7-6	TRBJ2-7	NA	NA	TGTGCCAGCAGCTTAGCGGGGGCGAGGGACGAGCAGTACTTC	CASSLAGARDEQYF